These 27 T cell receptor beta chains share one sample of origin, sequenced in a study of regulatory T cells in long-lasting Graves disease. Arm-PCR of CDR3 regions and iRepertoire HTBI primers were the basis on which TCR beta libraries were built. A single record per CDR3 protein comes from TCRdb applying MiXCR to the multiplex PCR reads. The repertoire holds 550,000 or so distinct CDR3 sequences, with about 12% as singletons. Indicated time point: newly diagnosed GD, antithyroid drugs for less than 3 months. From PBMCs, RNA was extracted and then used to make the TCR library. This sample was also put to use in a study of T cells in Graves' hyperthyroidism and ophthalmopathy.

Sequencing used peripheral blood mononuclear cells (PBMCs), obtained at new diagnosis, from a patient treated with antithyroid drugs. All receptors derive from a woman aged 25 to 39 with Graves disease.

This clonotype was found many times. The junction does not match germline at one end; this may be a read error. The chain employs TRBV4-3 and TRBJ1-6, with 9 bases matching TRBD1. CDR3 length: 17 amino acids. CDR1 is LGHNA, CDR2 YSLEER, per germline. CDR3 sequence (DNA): TGTGCCAGCAGCCAAGATCATGCGACAGGGGGTTATTCACCCCTCCACTTT. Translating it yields CASSQDHATGGYSPLHF.

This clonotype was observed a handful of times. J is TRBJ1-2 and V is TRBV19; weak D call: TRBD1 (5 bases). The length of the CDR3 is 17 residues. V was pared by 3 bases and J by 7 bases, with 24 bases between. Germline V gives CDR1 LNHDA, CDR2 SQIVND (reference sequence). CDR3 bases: TGTGCCAGTAGTATGTTCCAGGGAAGGGGTGGGCGTGGTGGCTACACCTTC. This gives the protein CASSMFQGRGGRGGYTF.

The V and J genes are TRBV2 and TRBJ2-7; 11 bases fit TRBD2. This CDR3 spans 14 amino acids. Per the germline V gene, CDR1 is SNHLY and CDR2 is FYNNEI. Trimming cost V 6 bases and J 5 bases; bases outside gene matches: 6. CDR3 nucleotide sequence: TGTGCCAGCAGCCTTAGCGGGAGGGGGCACGAGCAGTACTTC. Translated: CASSLSGRGHEQYF.

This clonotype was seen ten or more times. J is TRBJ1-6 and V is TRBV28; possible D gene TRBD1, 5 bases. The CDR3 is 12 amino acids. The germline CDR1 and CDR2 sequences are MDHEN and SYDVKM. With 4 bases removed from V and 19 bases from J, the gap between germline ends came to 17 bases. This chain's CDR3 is CASSSAGSAQHF. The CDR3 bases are TGTGCCAGCAGTTCCGCAGGGTCTGCCCAGCACTTT.

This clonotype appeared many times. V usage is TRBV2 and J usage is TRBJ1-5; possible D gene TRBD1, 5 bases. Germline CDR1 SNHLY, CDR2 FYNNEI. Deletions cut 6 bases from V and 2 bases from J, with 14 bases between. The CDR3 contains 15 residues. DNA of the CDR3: TGTGCCAGCAGACGCGGGGCGGGGGGCAATCAGCCCCAGCATTTT. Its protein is CASRRGAGGNQPQHF.

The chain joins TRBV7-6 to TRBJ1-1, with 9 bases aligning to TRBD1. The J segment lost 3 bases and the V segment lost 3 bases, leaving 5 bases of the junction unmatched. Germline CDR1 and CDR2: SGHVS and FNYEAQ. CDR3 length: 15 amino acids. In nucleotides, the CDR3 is TGTGCCAGCAGCTTGACAGGGGGGGAGGACACTGAAGCTTTCTTT. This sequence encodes CASSLTGGEDTEAFF.

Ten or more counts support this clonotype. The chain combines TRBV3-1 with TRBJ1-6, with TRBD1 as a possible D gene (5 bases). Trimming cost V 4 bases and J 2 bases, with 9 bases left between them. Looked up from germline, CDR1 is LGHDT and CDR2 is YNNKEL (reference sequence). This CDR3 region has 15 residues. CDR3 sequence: CASSRRGAYNSPLHF. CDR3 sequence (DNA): TGTGCCAGCAGCCGCAGAGGGGCCTATAATTCACCCCTCCACTTT.

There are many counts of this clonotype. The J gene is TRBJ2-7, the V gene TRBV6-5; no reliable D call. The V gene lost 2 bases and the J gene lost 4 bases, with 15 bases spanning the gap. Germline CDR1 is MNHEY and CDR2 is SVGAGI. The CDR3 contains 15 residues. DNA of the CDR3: TGTGCCAGCAGTTACGCCCCACATCAGGAGTACGAGCAGTACTTC. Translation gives CASSYAPHQEYEQYF.

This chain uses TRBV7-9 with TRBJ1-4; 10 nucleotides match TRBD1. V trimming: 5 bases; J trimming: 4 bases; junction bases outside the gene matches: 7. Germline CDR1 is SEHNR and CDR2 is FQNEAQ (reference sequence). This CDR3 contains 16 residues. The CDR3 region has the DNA TGTGCCAGCAGCCCGGGACAGGGGTGTTTTAATGAAAAACTGTTTTTT. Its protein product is CASSPGQGCFNEKLFF.

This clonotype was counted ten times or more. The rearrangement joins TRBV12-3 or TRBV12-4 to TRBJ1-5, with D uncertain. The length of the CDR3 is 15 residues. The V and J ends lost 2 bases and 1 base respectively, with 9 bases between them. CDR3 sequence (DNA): TGTGCCAGCAGTTTAATCTCGATGAGCAATCAGCCCCAGCATTTT. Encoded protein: CASSLISMSNQPQHF.

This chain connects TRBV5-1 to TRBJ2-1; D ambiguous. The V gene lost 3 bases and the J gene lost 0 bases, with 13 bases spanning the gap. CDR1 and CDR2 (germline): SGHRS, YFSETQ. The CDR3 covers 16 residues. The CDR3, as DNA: TGCGCCAGCAGCTCCTCCCCCGCCAGCTCCTACAATGAGCAGTTCTTC. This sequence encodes CASSSSPASSYNEQFF.

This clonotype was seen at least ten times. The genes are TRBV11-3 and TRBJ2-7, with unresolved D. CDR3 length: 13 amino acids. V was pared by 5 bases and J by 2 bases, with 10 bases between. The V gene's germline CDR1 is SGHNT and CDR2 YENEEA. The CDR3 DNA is TGTGCCAGCAGCGGTAGTAGTACCTACGAGCAGTACTTC. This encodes CASSGSSTYEQYF.

CDR3 DNA sequence: TGCAGTGCTCGGGGATCAGGTGGAAACACCATATATTTT. It is translated as CSARGSGGNTIYF. The V gene is TRBV20-1, the J gene TRBJ1-3; D is unresolved. Germline V CDR1 and CDR2: DFQATT, SNEGSKA (reference sequence). Trimming left V 5 bases short and J 3 bases short, with 11 bases between. The CDR3 runs 13 residues.

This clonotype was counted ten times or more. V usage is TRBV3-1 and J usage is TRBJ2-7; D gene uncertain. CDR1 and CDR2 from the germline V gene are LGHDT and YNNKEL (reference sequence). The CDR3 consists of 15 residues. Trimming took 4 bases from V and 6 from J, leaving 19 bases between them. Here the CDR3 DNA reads TGTGCCAGCAGCCCTCTTCTCGGATCGGCGAGCGAGCAGTACTTC. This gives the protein CASSPLLGSASEQYF.

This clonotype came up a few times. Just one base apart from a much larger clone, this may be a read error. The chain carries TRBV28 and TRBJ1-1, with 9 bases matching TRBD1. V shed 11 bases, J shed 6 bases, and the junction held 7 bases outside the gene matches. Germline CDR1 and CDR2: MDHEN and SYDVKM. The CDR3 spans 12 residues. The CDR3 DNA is TGTGCCGGCGACGACAGGGGGTCTGAAGCTTTCTTT. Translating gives CAGDDRGSEAFF.

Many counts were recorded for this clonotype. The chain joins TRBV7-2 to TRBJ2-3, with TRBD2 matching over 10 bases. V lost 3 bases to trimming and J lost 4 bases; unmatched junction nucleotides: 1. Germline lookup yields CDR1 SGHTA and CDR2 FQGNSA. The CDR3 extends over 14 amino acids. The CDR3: CASSFLAGADTQYF. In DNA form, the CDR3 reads TGTGCCAGCAGCTTCCTAGCGGGAGCAGATACGCAGTATTTT.

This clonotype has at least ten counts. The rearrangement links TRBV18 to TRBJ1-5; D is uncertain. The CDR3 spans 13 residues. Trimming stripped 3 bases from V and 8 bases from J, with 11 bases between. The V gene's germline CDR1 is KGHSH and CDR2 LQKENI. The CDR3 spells CASSPDSNKPQHF. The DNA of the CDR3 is TGTGCCAGCTCACCGGATTCAAATAAGCCCCAGCATTTT.

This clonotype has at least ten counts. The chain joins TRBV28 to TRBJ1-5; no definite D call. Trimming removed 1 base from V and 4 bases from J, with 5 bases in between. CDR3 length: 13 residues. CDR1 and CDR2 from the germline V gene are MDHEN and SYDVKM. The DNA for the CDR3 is TGTGCCAGCAGTTTATCCGCTAATCAGCCCCAGCATTTT. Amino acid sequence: CASSLSANQPQHF.

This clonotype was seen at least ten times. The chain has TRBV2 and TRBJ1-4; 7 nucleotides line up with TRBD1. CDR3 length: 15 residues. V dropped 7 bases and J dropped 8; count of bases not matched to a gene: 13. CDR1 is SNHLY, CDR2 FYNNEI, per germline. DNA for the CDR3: TGTGCCAGCACCCCAGTTGAGGGGGCGGGCGAAAAACTGTTTTTT. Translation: CASTPVEGAGEKLFF.

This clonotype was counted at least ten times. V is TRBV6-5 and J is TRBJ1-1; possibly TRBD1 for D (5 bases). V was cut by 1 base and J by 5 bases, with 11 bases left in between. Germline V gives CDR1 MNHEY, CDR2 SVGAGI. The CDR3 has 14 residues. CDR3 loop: CASSYYTGPTEAFF. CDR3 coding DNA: TGTGCCAGCAGTTACTATACAGGCCCTACTGAAGCTTTCTTT.

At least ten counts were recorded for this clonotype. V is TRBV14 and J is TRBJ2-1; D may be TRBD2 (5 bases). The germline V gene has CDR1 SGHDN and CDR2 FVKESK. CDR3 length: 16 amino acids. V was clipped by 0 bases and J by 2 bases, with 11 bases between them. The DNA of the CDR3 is TGTGCCAGCAGCCAAGAGGCGGGTCGGGCCTACAATGAGCAGTTCTTC. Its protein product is CASSQEAGRAYNEQFF.

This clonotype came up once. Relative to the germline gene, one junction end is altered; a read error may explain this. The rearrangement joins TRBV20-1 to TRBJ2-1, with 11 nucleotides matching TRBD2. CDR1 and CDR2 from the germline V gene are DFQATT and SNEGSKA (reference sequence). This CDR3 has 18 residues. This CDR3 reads CSARSLAGGPISYNDQFF. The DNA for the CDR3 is TGCAGTGCTAGGAGCCTAGCGGGAGGCCCGATCTCCTACAATGATCAGTTCTTC.

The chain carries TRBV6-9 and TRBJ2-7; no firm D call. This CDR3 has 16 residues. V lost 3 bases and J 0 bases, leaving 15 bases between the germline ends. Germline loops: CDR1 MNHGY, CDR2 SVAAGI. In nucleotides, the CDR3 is TGTGCCAGCAGTTACTTAAGTCTTCCCCACTCCTACGAGCAGTACTTC. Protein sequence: CASSYLSLPHSYEQYF.

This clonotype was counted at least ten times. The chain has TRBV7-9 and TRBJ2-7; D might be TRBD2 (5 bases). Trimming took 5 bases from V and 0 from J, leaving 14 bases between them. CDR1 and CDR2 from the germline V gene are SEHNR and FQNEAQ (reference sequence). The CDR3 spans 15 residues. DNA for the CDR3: TGTGCCAGCAGCACAACAGAGCGGCACTCCTACGAGCAGTACTTC. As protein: CASSTTERHSYEQYF.

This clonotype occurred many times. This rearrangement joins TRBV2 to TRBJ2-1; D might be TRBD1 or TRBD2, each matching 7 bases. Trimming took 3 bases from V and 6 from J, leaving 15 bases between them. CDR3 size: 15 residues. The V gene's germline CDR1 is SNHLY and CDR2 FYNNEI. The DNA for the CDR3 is TGTGCCAGCAGTGAGCAGGGGGGGACAGTCAATGAGCAGTTCTTC. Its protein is CASSEQGGTVNEQFF.

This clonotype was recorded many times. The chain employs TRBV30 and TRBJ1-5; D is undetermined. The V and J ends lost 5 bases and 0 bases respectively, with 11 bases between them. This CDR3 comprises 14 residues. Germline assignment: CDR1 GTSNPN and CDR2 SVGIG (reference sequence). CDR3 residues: CAWSGGYSNQPQHF. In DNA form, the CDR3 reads TGTGCCTGGTCCGGCGGATATAGCAATCAGCCCCAGCATTTT.

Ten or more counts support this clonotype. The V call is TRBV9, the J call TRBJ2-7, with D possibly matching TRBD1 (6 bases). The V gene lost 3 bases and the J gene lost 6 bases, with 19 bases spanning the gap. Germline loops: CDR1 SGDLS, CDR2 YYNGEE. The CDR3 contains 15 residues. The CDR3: CASSALQGPPGEQYF. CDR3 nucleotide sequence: TGTGCCAGCAGCGCGCTACAGGGACCCCCGGGCGAGCAGTACTTC. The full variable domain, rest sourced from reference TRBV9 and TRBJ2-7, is DSGVTQTPKHLITATGQRVTLRCSPRSGDLSVYWYQQSLDQGLQFLIQYYNGEERAKGNILERFSAQQFPDLHSELNLSSLELGDSALYFCASSALQGPPGEQYFGPGTRLTVT.